This TCR beta chain is from a study of shared clonotypes between healthy human individuals. The wider study: Participating donors consisted of two women and a few men aged 18 to 49. Plates per donor: three CD4 naive, three CD4 memory, two CD8 naive, one CD8 memory. Overall study results and limits: Rarefaction analysis demonstrated incomplete sorted-subset sequencing notwithstanding large depth.

On this clone: Antigen: not known.

Trimming left V 1 base short and J 2 bases short, with 19 bases between. There are 17 residues in the CDR3. Per the germline V gene, CDR1 is SGHNT and CDR2 is YYREEE (reference sequence). Assay used: immunoSEQ multiplex PCR; TCRdb lists only in-frame clones, some missing. The profile shows hundreds of thousands of clones, 55% to 85% of them singletons. This TCR derives from a woman in her 30s in good health. Material: memory CD4+ T cells sorted from blood. The sample's subset: CD45RA-negative fraction. The rearrangement links TRBV5-4 to TRBJ2-7; D is unclear. CDR3 coding DNA: TGTGCCAGCAGCTTGTGGAGTGAGGCAGATAGAGCCTACGAGCAGTACTTC. Protein product: CASSLWSEADRAYEQYF.